Below are 11 T cell receptor beta chains sequenced from a single sample in a study of cytomegalovirus exposure and HLA in healthy donors (dated by TCRdb to about 2017). The method behind the library was the immunoSEQ multiplex PCR assay. For the multiplex PCR, a mixture combining 60 forward primers for TCR Vbeta segments and 13 reverse primers for TCR Jbeta segments was used. TCRdb mirrors the immuneACCESS table, restricted to in-frame sequences. Some clones are absent from its copies; in checked studies, under half trace to an unresolved V gene, and the reason for the others is unknown. The sample contains approximately 150,000 clones, 65% to 80% of them found a single time. The ten largest clones add up to 3.1% of the sample. Source material: PBMCs. Every receptor here comes from a male donor in good health and CMV-seronegative.

The CDR3 region is CASSAGPGGEQFF. CDR3 DNA sequence: TGTGCCAGCAGTGCAGGACCTGGAGGTGAGCAGTTCTTC. The rearrangement uses TRBV25-1 and TRBJ2-1; perhaps TRBD2 as D (5 bases). CDR1 and CDR2 from the germline V gene are MGHDK and SYGVNS. The CDR3 extends over 13 amino acids. V dropped 4 bases and J dropped 9 bases, with 13 bases sitting between them. The variable domain in full, with the rest retrieved from reference TRBV25-1 and TRBJ2-1, is EADIYQTPRYLVIGTGKKITLECSQTMGHDKMYWYQQDPGMELHLIHYSYGVNSTEKGDLSSESTVSRIRTEHFPLTLESARPSHTSQYLCASSAGPGGEQFFGPGTRLTVL.

Only one count was recorded for this clone. The chain employs TRBV27 and TRBJ2-5, with a possible D match to TRBD2 (6 bases). The CDR3 runs to 12 residues. The germline V and J ends were trimmed by 6 bases and 10 bases, with 15 bases remaining between them. Germline-derived CDR1 and CDR2 are MNHEY and SMNVEV (reference sequence). The CDR3 here is CASRSSPGSQYF. The CDR3 DNA reads as TGTGCCAGCAGATCATCCCCCGGGAGCCAGTACTTC.

This clone has a handful of counts. This chain connects TRBV5-1 to TRBJ2-3; TRBD1 matches 7 bases. The V gene's germline CDR1 is SGHRS and CDR2 YFSETQ. V was pared by 4 bases and J by 1 base, with 6 bases of the junction left unmatched. CDR3 length: 15 amino acids. CDR3 residues: CASSTWTGGTDTQYF. The CDR3 DNA reads as TGCGCCAGCAGCACCTGGACAGGAGGCACAGATACGCAGTATTTT.

The J gene is TRBJ2-7, the V gene TRBV6-5; tentative D call: TRBD2 (6 bases). Germline loops: CDR1 MNHEY, CDR2 SVGAGI. V lost 6 bases and J 5 bases, leaving 20 bases between the germline ends. CDR3 length: 15 amino acids. The DNA of the CDR3 is TGTGCCAGCAGCCCTACCGGGGGAGAGGGAAACGAGCAGTACTTC. Its translation is CASSPTGGEGNEQYF.

The chain has TRBV28 and TRBJ1-5; D is undetermined. CDR1 is MDHEN and CDR2 is SYDVKM in the germline V gene. V shed 8 bases and J shed 6 bases, with 8 bases lying between them. There are 11 residues in the CDR3. Here the CDR3 reads CASRSGQPQHF. CDR3 nucleotide sequence: TGTGCCAGCCGGTCGGGTCAGCCCCAGCATTTT. The variable domain in full, with the rest retrieved from reference TRBV28 and TRBJ1-5, is DVKVTQSSRYLVKRTGEKVFLECVQDMDHENMFWYRQDPGLGLRLIYFSYDVKMKEKGDIPEGYSVSREKKERFSLILESASTNQTSMYLCASRSGQPQHFGDGTRLSIL.

The genes are TRBV2 and TRBJ2-1; the match to TRBD2 covers 10 bases. J lost 8 bases, V lost 6 bases, and 7 bases had no gene match. The CDR3 runs 14 residues. Germline lookup yields CDR1 SNHLY and CDR2 FYNNEI. CDR3 residues: CASRESGGAHEQFF. The CDR3, as DNA: TGTGCCAGCAGAGAGAGCGGGGGGGCCCATGAGCAGTTCTTC.

The chain joins TRBV19 to TRBJ2-7; the match to TRBD1 covers 10 bases. The CDR3 loop spans 16 amino acids. CDR1 is LNHDA, CDR2 SQIVND, per germline (reference sequence). The V and J ends lost 2 bases and 2 bases, in that order; junction bases with no gene match: 6. CDR3 in amino acids: CASSITWTGGAYEQYF. CDR3 DNA: TGTGCCAGTAGTATAACATGGACAGGGGGGGCCTACGAGCAGTACTTC.

This clone was seen only a few times. The chain carries TRBV5-1 and TRBJ1-2; D is unresolved. V lost 1 base to trimming and J lost 3 bases, with 4 bases between them. This CDR3 has 12 amino acids. The germline V gene has CDR1 SGHRS and CDR2 YFSETQ. CDR3 sequence reads: CASSLTDYGYTF. CDR3 bases: TGCGCCAGCAGCTTGACGGACTATGGCTACACCTTC.

This chain connects TRBV7-9 to TRBJ2-3, with 8 bases fitting TRBD2. The CDR3 covers 15 residues. V was clipped by 2 bases and J by 4 bases; unmatched bases: 5. Germline V gene data show CDR1 as SEHNR and CDR2 as FQNEAQ (reference sequence). The CDR3 here is CASSLLAGYPDTQYF. The DNA for the CDR3 is TGTGCCAGCAGCTTACTAGCGGGTTACCCAGATACGCAGTATTTT.

The chain has TRBV28 and TRBJ2-7; D may be TRBD2 (5 bases). This CDR3 region has 16 residues. Germline values: CDR1 MDHEN, CDR2 SYDVKM. Trimming removed 1 base at V and 7 bases at J, with 20 bases between. The CDR3 region is CASSLLVVGGSGEQYF. The CDR3, as DNA: TGTGCCAGCAGTTTATTGGTCGTCGGTGGTTCGGGAGAGCAGTACTTC.

The chain combines TRBV7-9 with TRBJ1-1; the match to TRBD1 covers 11 bases. CDR3 length equals 16 residues. In germline, CDR1 is SEHNR, CDR2 FQNEAQ (reference sequence). Trimming removed 3 bases from V and 4 bases from J; junction bases left unmatched: 7. The CDR3: CASSFSSGTGGTEAFF. DNA of the CDR3: TGTGCCAGCAGCTTCTCTTCCGGGACAGGGGGCACTGAAGCTTTCTTT.